This T cell receptor beta chain derives from a study of patients and donors after allogeneic stem cell transplantation. The sample holds many counts of this clonotype. TCRdb analysed the RT-PCR reads with MiXCR anew, one entry per CDR3 protein. The sample includes 70,000 to 100,000 distinct CDR3 sequences, roughly 4.9% of them seen just once. The germline CDR1 and CDR2 sequences are SGHRS and YFSETQ. V was shortened by 4 bases and J by 8 bases, with 10 bases between the two germline ends. The length of the CDR3 is 12 residues. The receptor's source is a human donor who was either an allogeneic HSCT recipient or a stem cell or donor lymphocyte infusion donor (not recorded which). It is not recorded whose cells these are; they may come from a transplant donor. Sequenced: blood, either unsorted or a sorted T cell fraction (not recorded which). This chain uses TRBV5-1 with TRBJ2-1, with D perhaps being TRBD1 or TRBD2 (5 bases each). This CDR3 is CASSRDVDEQFF. The CDR3 DNA sequence: TGCGCCAGCAGCCGGGACGTGGATGAGCAGTTCTTC.